The entry below describes one TCR beta chain. Its antigen remains unidentified. The input lacks base qualities; no much larger clone sits a single base away. The sample belongs to a study of a mutant IDH1 vaccine in newly diagnosed glioma (dated by TCRdb to the early 2020s). For the study in its entirety: Vaccination began 4-6 weeks after radiotherapy alone, or alongside temozolomide cycles in the chemotherapy-containing groups. Of the 25 to 40 patients who were treated, about 62% were male and around 38% were female, and the mean age was about 37 years. Prior to enrollment, standard therapy consisting of radiotherapy alone, temozolomide alone, or radiochemotherapy with temozolomide had been administered to patients, with the combination being received by most patients. The week-35 safety follow-up was designated visit V12, and the week-47 end of study was designated visit V13. Peripheral blood samples were drawn at six visits, namely V03 (baseline), V05, V07, V10, V12 and V13. For exploratory analyses, 25 treated patients had longitudinal TCRB deep sequencing done wherever samples were available. Points the paper makes about the study in general: According to the authors, sample limitations meant that analyses of patient blood samples could not be reproduced. No apparent relationship was observed between pseudoprogression and alterations in the top peripheral T cell clonotypes detected by TCRB sequencing. Immune responses induced by the vaccine were seen in approximately 93% of patients across multiple MHC alleles. Selection of PBMC samples for TCRB deep sequencing was based on availability.

The time point label of this sample denotes: week 47, end of study. Each vaccine dose, consisting of 300 ug of a 20-mer mutant IDH1 peptide in Montanide, was administered subcutaneously with topical imiquimod. Across visits V03 through V10, patients got a total of eight vaccinations, given in weeks 1, 3, 5, 7, 11, 15, 19 and 23. Donors had newly diagnosed WHO grade 3 or 4 IDH1-mutant astrocytomas with loss of nuclear ATRX. The samples were drawn from NOA16, a multicentre, single-arm, open-label phase I trial in Germany that tested a mutant IDH1 peptide vaccine in humans for the first time. Genomic DNA for TCRB sequencing was extracted from EDTA blood using the DNeasy Blood and Tissue Kit. Libraries were made using the immunoSEQ multiplex PCR assay. Following the manufacturer's protocol, the hsTCRB Kit was used to amplify rearranged TCR beta chain sequences. TCRB libraries were sequenced on an Illumina MiSeq. The paper's processing steps were these. The proprietary platform of the kit vendor was used for demultiplexing, trimming and gene mapping. The clones in this table, taken by TCRdb from immuneACCESS, are in-frame only. Not every clone is retained; where verified, under half of the shortfall comes from an unresolved V gene, and the cause of the rest is unknown. V, J and clone size derive from that table, while D and trimming were established from the DNA sequence. The sample table contains approximately 52,000 clones; only one count was recorded for 60% to 85% of them. The top ten constitute roughly 5% of the sample.

The germline V and J ends show losses of 6 bases and 0 bases respectively, and no gene match explains 1 base of the junction. CDR1 and CDR2 are read off the germline V gene as SGHNT and YENEEA. From the cysteine through the phenylalanine, the CDR3 covers 14 amino acids. Only the CDR3 region is kept as DNA, spanning 42 bases read in frame from base 1. The TCR originated in a middle-aged woman with glioma. Some clones in this sample may be carry-over from other donors' samples. Here the chain combines TRBV11-3 and TRBJ2-3, with TRBD2 matching 9 junction bases. The starting material was PBMCs, obtained from a glioma patient whose treatment included an IDH1 peptide vaccine. The DNA is TGTGCCAGCAGGGCGGGGGGGAGCACAGATACGCAGTATTTT. Translated, this is CASRAGGSTDTQYF. Extended through the reference TRBV11-3 and TRBJ2-3 proteins, this CDR3 yields the full variable domain: EAGVVQSPRYKIIEKKQPVAFWCNPISGHNTLYWYLQNLGQGPELLIRYENEEAVDDSQLPKDRFSAERLKGVDSTLKIQPAELGDSAVYLCASRAGGSTDTQYFGPGTRLTVL.